This TCR beta chain comes out of a study of blood T cell repertoires in COVID-19. Study-wide context: COVID-19 samples collected from the United States, Italy and Spain covered acute and convalescent phases. T cells, B-cell-depleted T cells, or PBMCs provided the cDNA or gDNA that served as material.

Original analysis: Quantification of nucleated cells was approximated via reference gene primer amplification. Profiling relied on immunoSEQ multiplex PCR, and the TCRdb table lists in-frame clones only, not all of them. That table gives V, J and clone size, and the DNA gave D and trimming. The sample holds 150,000 to 200,000 clones, about 84% seen once. The germline gives CDR1 KGHSH, CDR2 LQKENI. This CDR3 comprises 11 residues. On this clone itself: The junction and the germline gene differ at one end; a read error may be behind it.

Specimen: peripheral blood. The TCR originated in a human donor in a cohort sampled during active COVID-19. The chain has TRBV18 and TRBJ2-1, with D maybe TRBD1 (5 bases). CDR3 sequence: CASSADKEQFF. The CDR3, as DNA: TGTGCCAGCTCCGCGGACAAGGAGCAGTTCTTC.